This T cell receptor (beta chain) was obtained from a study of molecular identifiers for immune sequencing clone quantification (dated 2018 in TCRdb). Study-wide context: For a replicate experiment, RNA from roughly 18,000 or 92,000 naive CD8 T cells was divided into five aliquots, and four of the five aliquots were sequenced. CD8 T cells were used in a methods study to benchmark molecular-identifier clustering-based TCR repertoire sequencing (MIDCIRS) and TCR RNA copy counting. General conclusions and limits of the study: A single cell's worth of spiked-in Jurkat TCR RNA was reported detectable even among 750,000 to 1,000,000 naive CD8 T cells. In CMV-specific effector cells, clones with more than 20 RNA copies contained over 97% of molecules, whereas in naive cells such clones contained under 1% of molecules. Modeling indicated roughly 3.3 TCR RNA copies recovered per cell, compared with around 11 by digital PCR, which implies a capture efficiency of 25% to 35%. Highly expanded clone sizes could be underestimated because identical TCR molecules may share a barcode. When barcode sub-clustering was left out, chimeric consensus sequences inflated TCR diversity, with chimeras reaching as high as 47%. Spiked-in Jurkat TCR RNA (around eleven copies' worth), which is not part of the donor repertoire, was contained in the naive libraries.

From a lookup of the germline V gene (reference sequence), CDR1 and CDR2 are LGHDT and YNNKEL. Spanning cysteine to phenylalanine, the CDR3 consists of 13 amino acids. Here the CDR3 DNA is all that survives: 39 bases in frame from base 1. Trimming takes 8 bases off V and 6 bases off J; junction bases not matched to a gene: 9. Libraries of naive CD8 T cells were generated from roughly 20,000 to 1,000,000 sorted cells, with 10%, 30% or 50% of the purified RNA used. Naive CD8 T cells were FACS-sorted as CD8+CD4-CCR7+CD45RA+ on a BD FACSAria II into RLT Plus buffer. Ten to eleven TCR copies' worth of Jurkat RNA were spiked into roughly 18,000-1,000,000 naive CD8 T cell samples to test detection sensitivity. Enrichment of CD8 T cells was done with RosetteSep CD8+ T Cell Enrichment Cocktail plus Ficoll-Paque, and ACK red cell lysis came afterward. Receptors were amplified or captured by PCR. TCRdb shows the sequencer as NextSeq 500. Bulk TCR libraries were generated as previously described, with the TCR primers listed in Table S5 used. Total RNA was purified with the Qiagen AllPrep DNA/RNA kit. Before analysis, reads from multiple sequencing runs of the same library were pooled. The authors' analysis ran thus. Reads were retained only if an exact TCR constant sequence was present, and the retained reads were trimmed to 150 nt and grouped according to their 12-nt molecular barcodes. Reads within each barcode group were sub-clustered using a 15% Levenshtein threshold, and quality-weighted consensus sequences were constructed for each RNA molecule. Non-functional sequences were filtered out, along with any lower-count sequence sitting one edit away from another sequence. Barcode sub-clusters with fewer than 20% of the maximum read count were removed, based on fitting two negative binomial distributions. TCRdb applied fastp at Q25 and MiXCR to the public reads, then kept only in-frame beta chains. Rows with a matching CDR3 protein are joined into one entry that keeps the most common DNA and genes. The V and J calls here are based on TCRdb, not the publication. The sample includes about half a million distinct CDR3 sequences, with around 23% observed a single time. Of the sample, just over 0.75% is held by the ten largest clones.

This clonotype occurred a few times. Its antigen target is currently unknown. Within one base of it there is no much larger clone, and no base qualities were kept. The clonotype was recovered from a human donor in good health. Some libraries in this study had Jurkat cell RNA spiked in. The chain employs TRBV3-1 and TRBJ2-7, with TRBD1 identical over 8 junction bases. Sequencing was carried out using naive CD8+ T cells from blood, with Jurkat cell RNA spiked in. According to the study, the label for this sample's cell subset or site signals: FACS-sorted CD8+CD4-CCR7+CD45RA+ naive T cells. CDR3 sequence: CASRDRGSLEQYF. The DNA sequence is TGTGCCAGCCGTGACAGGGGCTCCCTCGAGCAGTACTTC.